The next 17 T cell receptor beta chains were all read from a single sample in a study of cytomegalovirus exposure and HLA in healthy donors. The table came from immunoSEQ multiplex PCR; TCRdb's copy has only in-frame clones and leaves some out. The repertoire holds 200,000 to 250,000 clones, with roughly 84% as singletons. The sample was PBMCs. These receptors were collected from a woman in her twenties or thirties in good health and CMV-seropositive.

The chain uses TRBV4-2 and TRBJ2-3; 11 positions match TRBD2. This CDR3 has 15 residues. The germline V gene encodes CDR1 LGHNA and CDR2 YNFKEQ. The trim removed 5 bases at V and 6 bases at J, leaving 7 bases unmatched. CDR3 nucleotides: TGTGCCAGCAGCGAACTTAGCGGGAGGGGTGATACGCAGTATTTT. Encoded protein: CASSELSGRGDTQYF.

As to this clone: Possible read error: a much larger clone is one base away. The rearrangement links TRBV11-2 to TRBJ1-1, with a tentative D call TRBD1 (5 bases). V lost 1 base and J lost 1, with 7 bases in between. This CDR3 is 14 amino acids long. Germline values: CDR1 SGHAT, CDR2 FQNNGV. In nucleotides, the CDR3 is TGTGCCAGCAGCTTAGGACAGCAGAACACTGAAGCTTTCTTT. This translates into CASSLGQQNTEAFF.

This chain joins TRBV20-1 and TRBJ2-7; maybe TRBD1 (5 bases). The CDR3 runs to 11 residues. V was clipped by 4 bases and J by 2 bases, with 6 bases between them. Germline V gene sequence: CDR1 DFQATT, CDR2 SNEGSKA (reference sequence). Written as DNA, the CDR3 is TGCAGTGCTAAACAGGCCTACGAGCAGTACTTC. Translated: CSAKQAYEQYF.

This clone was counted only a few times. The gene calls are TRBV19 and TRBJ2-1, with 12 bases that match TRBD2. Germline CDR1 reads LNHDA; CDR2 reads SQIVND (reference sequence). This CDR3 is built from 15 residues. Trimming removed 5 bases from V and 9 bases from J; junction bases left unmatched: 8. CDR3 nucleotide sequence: TGTGCCAGTAGTGAAGGACTAGCGGGAAGTATTGAGCAGTTCTTC. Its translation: CASSEGLAGSIEQFF.

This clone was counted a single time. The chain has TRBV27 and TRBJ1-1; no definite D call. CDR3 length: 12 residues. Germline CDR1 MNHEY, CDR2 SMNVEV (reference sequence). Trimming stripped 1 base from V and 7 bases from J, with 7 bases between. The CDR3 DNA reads TGTGCCAGCAGTTTATTAGGGAGTGAAGCTTTCTTT. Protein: CASSLLGSEAFF.

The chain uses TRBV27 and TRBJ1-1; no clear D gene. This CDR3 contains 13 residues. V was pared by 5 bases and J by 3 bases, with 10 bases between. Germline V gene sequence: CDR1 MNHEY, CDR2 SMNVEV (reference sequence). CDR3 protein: CASSQSEYTEAFF. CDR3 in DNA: TGTGCCAGCAGTCAGAGCGAGTACACTGAAGCTTTCTTT.

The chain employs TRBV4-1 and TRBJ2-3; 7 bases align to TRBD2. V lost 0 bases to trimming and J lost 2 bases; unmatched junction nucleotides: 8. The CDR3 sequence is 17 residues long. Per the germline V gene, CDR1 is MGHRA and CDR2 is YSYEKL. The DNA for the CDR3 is TGCGCCAGCAGCCAAGATAACGGACTAGGGGCCACAGATACGCAGTATTTT. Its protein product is CASSQDNGLGATDTQYF.

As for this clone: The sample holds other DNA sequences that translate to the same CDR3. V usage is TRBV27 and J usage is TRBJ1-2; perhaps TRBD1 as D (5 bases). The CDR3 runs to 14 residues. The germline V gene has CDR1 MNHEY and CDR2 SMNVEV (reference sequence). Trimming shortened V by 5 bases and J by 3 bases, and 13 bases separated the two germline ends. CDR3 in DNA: TGTGCCAGCAGTCCTCGGACACGATACTATGGCTACACCTTC. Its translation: CASSPRTRYYGYTF.

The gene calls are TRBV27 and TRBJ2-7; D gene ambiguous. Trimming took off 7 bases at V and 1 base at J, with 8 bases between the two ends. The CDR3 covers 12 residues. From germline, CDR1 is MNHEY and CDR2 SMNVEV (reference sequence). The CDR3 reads CASMSNSYEQYF. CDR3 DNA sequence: TGTGCCAGCATGTCGAATTCCTACGAGCAGTACTTC.

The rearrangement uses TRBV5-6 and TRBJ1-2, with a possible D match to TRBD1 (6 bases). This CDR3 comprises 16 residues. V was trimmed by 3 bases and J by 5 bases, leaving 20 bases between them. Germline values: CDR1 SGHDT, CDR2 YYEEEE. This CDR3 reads CASSSRDNHKMYGYTF. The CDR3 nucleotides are TGTGCCAGCAGCTCCCGGGACAACCACAAAATGTATGGCTACACCTTC.

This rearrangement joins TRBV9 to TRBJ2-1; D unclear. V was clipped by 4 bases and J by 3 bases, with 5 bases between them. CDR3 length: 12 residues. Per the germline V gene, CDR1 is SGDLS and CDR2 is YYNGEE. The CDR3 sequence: CASSPCYNEQFF. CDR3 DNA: TGTGCCAGCAGCCCCTGCTACAATGAGCAGTTCTTC.

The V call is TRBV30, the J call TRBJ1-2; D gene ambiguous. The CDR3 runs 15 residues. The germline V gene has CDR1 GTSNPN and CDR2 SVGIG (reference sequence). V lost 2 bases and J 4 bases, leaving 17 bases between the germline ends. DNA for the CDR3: TGTGCCTGGAGTCCCGCCGGGGAAGTTACCTATGGCTACACCTTC. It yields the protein CAWSPAGEVTYGYTF.

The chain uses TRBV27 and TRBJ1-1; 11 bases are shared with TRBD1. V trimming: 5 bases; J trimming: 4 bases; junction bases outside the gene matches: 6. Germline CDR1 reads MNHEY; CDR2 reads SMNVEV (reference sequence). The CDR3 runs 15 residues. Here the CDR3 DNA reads TGTGCCAGCAGTACCGGACAGGGGGCGCTCACTGAAGCTTTCTTT. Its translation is CASSTGQGALTEAFF.

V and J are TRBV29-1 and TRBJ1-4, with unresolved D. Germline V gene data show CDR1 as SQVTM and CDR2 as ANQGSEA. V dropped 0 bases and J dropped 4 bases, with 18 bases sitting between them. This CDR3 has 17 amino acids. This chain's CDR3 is CSVEDSPLEGLNEKLFF. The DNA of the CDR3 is TGCAGCGTTGAAGATTCCCCTCTCGAAGGCCTTAATGAAAAACTGTTTTTT.

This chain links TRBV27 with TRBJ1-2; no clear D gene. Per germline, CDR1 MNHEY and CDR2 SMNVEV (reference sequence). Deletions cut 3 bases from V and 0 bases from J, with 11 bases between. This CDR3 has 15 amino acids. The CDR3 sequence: CASSLTRKANYGYTF. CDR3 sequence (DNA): TGTGCCAGCAGTTTGACTCGAAAAGCTAACTATGGCTACACCTTC.

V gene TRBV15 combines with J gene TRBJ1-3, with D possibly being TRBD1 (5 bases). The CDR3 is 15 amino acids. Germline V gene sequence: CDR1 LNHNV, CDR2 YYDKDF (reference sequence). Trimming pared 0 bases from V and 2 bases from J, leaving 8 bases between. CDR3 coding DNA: TGTGCCACCAGCAGAGACAGGGAGCCTGGAAACACCATATATTTT. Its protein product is CATSRDREPGNTIYF.

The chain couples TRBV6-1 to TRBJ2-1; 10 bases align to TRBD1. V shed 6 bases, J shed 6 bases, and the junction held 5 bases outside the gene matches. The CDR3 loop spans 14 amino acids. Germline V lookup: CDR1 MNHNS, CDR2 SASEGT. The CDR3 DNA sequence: TGTGCCAGCAGCCGGGACAGGGGAGGCAATGAGCAGTTCTTC. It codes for CASSRDRGGNEQFF.